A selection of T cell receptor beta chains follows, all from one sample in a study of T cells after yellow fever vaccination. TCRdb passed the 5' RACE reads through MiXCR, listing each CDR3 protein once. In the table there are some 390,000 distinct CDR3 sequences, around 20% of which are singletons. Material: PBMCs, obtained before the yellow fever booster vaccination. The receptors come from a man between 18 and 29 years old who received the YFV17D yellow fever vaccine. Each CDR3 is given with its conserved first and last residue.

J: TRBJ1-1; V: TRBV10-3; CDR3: CAISAMSPNTEAFF
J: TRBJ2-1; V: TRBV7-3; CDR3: CASSFGTGINEQFF
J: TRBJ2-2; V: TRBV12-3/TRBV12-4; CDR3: CASIPPTGRGNTGELFF
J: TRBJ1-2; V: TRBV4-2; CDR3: CASSQVELGGLLDGYTF
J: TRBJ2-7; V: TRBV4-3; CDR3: CASSPLEEQYF
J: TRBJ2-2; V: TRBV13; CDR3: CASSDQGLAGGPPGELFF
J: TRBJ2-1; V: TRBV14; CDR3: CASSQVAGFGEQFF
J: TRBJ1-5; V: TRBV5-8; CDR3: CASSPSKGRPQHF
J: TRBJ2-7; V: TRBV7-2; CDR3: CASSLRYEQYF
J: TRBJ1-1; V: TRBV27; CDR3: CASSLRQGAGNTEAFF